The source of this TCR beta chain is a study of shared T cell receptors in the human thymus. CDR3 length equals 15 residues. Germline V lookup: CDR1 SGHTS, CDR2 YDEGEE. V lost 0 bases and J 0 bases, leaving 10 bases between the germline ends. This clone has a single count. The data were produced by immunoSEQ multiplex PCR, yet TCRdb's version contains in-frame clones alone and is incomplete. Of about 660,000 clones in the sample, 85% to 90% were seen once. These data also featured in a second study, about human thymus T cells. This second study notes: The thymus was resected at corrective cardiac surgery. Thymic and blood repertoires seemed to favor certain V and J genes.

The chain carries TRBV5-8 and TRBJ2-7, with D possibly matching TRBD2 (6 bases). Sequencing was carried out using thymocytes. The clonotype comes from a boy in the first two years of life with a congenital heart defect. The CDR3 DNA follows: TGTGCCAGCAGCTTGGGGACTACCCTCTCCTACGAGCAGTACTTC. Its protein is CASSLGTTLSYEQYF.